This T cell receptor beta chain was profiled in a study of graft-versus-host responses after intestinal transplantation. Across the whole study: Multivisceral, liver-intestinal, or isolated intestinal transplants were received by the recipients. The whole recipient group had anti-thymocyte globulin induction followed by tacrolimus and steroids for roughly three years.

Produced via immunoSEQ multiplex PCR; TCRdb's table is partial and in-frame only. The repertoire consists of more than 60,000 clones, with 90% occurring once and the leading ten covering roughly 1.3%. The CDR3 has 16 residues. Germline assignment: CDR1 MNHNY and CDR2 SVGAGI (reference sequence). After removal of 4 bases from V and 5 bases from J, the junction contained 6 bases not matched to a gene. Study-wide results and limits: The highest levels of circulating GvH clones went along with early declines in HvG clones after transplant. GvH clonotypes were identified within recipient marrow, with a subset emerging first in ileum or blood.

Points on this clone: The antigen is undetermined.

The source material was unstimulated CD8+ T cells sorted from spleen or lymph node cells, sampled before intestinal transplant. This receptor was taken from a human donor who received an intestinal transplant. The chain links TRBV6-6 to TRBJ2-3; TRBD2 matches at 13 bases. The CDR3 DNA follows: TGTGCCAGCAGTTGGTCACTAGCGGGGGGGAAAGATACGCAGTATTTT. Translated, it gives CASSWSLAGGKDTQYF.